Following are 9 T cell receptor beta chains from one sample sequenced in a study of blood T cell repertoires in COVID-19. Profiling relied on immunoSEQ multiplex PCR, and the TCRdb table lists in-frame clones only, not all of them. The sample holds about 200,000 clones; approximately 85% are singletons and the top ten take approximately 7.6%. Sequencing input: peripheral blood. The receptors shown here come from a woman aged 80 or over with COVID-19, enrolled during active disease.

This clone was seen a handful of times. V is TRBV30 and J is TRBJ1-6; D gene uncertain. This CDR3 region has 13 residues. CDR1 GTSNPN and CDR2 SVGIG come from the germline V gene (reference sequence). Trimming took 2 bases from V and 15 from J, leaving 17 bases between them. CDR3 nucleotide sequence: TGTGCCTGGAGTCACCCGGGTCTCCAACGCCTCCACTTT. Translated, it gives CAWSHPGLQRLHF.

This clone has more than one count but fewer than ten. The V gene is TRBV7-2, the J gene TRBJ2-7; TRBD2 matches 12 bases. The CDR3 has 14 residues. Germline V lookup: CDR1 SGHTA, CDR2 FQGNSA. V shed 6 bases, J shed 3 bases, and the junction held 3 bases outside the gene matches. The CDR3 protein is CASRRTSGIYEQYF. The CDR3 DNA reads TGTGCCAGCAGGCGGACTAGCGGGATCTACGAGCAGTACTTC.

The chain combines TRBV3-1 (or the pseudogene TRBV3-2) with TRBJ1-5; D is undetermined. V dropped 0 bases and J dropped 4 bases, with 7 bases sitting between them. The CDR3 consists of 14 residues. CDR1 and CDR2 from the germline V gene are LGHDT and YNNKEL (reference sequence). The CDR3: CASSQDMRNQPQHF. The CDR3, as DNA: TGTGCCAGCAGCCAAGATATGAGGAATCAGCCCCAGCATTTT.

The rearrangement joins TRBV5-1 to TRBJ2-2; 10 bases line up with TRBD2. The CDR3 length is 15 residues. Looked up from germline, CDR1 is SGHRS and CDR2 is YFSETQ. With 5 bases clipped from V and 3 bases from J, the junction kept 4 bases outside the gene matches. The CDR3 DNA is TGCGCCAGCAGTCTCAGCGGGGGGGACACCGGGGAGCTGTTTTTT. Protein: CASSLSGGDTGELFF.

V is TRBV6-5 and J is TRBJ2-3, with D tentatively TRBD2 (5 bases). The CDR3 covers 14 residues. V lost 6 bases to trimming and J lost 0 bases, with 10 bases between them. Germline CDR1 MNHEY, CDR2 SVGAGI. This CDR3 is CASRPAGSTDTQYF. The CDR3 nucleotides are TGTGCCAGCAGGCCGGCGGGCAGCACAGATACGCAGTATTTT.

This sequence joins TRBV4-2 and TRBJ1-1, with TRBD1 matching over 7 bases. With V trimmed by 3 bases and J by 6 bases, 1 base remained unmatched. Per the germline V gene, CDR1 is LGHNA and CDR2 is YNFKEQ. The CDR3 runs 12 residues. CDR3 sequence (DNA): TGTGCCAGCAGCCATCAGGGGGCTGAAGCTTTCTTT. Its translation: CASSHQGAEAFF.

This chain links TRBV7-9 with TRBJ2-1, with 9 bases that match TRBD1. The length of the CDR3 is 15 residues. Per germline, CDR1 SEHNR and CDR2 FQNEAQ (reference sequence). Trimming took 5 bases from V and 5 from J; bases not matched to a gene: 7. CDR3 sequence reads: CASSTGTGTHNEQFF. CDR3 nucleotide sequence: TGTGCCAGCAGCACGGGGACAGGGACACACAATGAGCAGTTCTTC.

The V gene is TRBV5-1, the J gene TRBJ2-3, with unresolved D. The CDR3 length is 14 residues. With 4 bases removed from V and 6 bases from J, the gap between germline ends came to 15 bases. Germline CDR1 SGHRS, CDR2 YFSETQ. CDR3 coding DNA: TGCGCCAGCAGCCCAGGTCCTCAGGTGGATACGCAGTATTTT. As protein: CASSPGPQVDTQYF.

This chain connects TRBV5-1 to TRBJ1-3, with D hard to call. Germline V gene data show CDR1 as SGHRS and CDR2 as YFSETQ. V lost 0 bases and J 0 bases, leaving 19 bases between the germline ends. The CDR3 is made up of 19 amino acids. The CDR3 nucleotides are TGCGCCAGCAGCTTGGGCAGACACGGACTTAGTTTCTCTGGAAACACCATATATTTT. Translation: CASSLGRHGLSFSGNTIYF.